The 5 T cell receptor beta chains reported below all come from one sample, sequenced in a study of blood T cells in healthy people across ages. For the second PCR, which ran for about 7 to 11 cycles, a sample-barcoded 5' primer and a J-beta primer mix were used. TCRdb independently ran MiXCR on the 5' RACE reads; one entry per CDR3 protein. The top ten hold approximately 10% of the sample, which has around 1.5 million distinct CDR3 sequences, about 31% seen once. The specimen sequenced was blood. These receptors originate from a woman between 25 and 40 years old in good health.

This chain connects TRBV15 to TRBJ2-2; D assignment may be TRBD1 or TRBD2 (5 bases each). The CDR3 has 16 amino acids. Trimming removed 1 base from V and 6 bases from J, with 15 bases in between. CDR1 and CDR2 (germline): LNHNV, YYDKDF (reference sequence). The CDR3 loop reads CATSRAPRGAAGELFF. The CDR3 nucleotides read TGTGCCACCAGCAGAGCACCACGGGGCGCGGCCGGGGAGCTGTTTTTT.

This clonotype appeared many times. The chain recombines TRBV20-1 with TRBJ2-4; TRBD1 aligns across 7 bases. Germline V gene sequence: CDR1 DFQATT, CDR2 SNEGSKA (reference sequence). The CDR3 spans 15 residues. V trimming: 6 bases; J trimming: 0 bases; junction bases outside the gene matches: 8. Written as DNA, the CDR3 is TGCAGTGCCGCTATTACAGGGGTAGCCAAAAACATTCAGTACTTC. Translating it yields CSAAITGVAKNIQYF.

This chain connects TRBV25-1 to TRBJ1-2; possibly TRBD1 for D (6 bases). Trimming shortened V by 5 bases and J by 5 bases, and 18 bases separated the two germline ends. Looked up from germline, CDR1 is MGHDK and CDR2 is SYGVNS. The CDR3 is 15 residues long. CDR3 nucleotide sequence: TGTGCCAGCAGTTCAGCGGGGGCCGCCCCTTATGGCTACACCTTC. It is translated as CASSSAGAAPYGYTF.

There are a few counts of this clonotype. The chain employs TRBV6-2 or TRBV6-3 and TRBJ1-1; D not certain. The V gene lost 8 bases and the J gene lost 7 bases, with 11 bases spanning the gap. Looked up from germline, CDR1 is MNHEY and CDR2 is SVGEGT. The CDR3 is 11 amino acids. CDR3 nucleotides: TGTGCCAGCTCAGCGGTCGTTGAAGCTTTCTTT. Translating it yields CASSAVVEAFF.

This clonotype was counted many times. The rearrangement uses TRBV6-6 and TRBJ2-6, with D unresolved. V lost 8 bases and J 0 bases, leaving 8 bases between the germline ends. This CDR3 contains 14 residues. In germline, CDR1 is MNHNY, CDR2 SVGAGI (reference sequence). The CDR3 protein is CASFQSSGANVLTF. CDR3 coding DNA: TGTGCCAGCTTCCAGAGCTCTGGGGCCAACGTCCTGACTTTC.